Listed here are 2 T cell receptor beta chains from one sample, sequenced in a study of blood T cells in healthy people across ages. Then a second PCR, running about 7 to 11 cycles, was carried out with a sample-barcoded 5' primer and a J-beta primer mix. From the 5' RACE reads, TCRdb called clonotypes with MiXCR, one entry per CDR3 protein. The repertoire has around 1,600,000 distinct CDR3 sequences, less than 45% of them found once; the top ten carry more than 4%. Specimen: blood. These receptor sequences come from a woman under 30 in good health.

This sequence joins TRBV6-2 or TRBV6-3 and TRBJ2-5, with 9 bases fitting TRBD2. This CDR3 has 15 amino acids. The V and J ends lost 10 bases and 5 bases, in that order; junction bases with no gene match: 14. Germline V gene sequence: CDR1 MNHEY, CDR2 SVGEGT. In nucleotides, the CDR3 is TGTGCCACCCAAAGGGTAGCTAGCGGGACGGAGACCCAGTACTTC. Translating it yields CATQRVASGTETQYF.

The chain recombines TRBV18 with TRBJ1-2; the D is unclear. Trimming pared 3 bases from V and 2 bases from J, leaving 13 bases between. The CDR3 length is 15 residues. The V gene's germline CDR1 is KGHSH and CDR2 LQKENI. This CDR3 is CASSPNIVDNYGYTF. The CDR3 region has the DNA TGTGCCAGCTCACCCAATATCGTGGACAACTATGGCTACACCTTC.